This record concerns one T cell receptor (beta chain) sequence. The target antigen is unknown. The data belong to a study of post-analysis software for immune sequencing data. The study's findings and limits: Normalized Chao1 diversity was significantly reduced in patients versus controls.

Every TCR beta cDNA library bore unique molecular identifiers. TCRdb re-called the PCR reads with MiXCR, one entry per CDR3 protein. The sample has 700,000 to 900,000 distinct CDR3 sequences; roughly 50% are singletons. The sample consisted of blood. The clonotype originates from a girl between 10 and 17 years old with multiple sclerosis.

In DNA form, the CDR3 reads TGTGCCAGCAGGGGACCTGAGCGAGATACGCAGTATTTT. Amino acid sequence: CASRGPERDTQYF. The rearrangement uses TRBV2 and TRBJ2-3; D is tentatively TRBD1 or TRBD2 (5 bases each). The V gene's germline CDR1 is SNHLY and CDR2 FYNNEI. V was cut by 6 bases and J by 5 bases, with 12 bases left in between. The CDR3 extends over 13 amino acids.